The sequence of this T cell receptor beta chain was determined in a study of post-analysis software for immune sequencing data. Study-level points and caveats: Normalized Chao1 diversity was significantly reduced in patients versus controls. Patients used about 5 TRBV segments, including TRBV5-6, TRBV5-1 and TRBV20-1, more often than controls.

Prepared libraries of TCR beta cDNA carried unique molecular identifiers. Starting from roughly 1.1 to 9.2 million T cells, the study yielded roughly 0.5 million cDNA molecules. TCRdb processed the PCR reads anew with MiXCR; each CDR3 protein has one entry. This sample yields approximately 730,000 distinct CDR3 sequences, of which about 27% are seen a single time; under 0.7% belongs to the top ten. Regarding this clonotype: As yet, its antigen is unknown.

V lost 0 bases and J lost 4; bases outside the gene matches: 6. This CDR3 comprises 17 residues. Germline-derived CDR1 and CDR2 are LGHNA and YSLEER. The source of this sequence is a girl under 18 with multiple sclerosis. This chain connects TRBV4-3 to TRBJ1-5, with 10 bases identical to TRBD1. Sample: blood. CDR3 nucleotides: TGCGCCAGCAGCCAAGAGGGCTGGACAGGGGGGAATCAGCCCCAGCATTTT. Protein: CASSQEGWTGGNQPQHF.